Following are 21 T cell receptor beta chains from one sample sequenced in a study of T-cell reconstitution after alpha-beta-depleted transplantation in children. Unique molecular identifiers were used in preparing the TCRbeta library. One entry per CDR3 protein, called by TCRdb with MiXCR from the PCR reads. Among about 290,000 distinct CDR3 sequences listed, around 10% were seen once. The sample consisted of PBMCs, taken before TCRalphabeta/CD19-depleted stem cell transplant. These receptors were obtained from a boy younger than two with acute myeloid leukemia, due to receive a stem cell transplant.

At least ten counts were recorded for this clonotype. This rearrangement joins TRBV12-3 or TRBV12-4 to TRBJ1-5; D may be TRBD1 (6 bases). This CDR3 comprises 15 residues. Trimming removed 6 bases from V and 7 bases from J, with 19 bases in between. CDR3 coding DNA: TGTGCCAGCAGCCCACTCCGGGACACGAGGCAGCCCCAGCATTTT. Encoded protein: CASSPLRDTRQPQHF.

Many counts were recorded for this clonotype. J is TRBJ2-3 and V is TRBV20-1; maybe TRBD1 (6 bases). The V end was cut by 3 bases, the J end by 4 bases, with 14 bases between. The germline gives CDR1 DFQATT, CDR2 SNEGSKA (reference sequence). This CDR3 contains 14 residues. CDR3 protein: CSASVQGGSDTQYF. DNA of the CDR3: TGCAGTGCTAGTGTACAGGGTGGGTCAGATACGCAGTATTTT.

In this sample, this clonotype turned up a few times. This chain links TRBV12-3 or TRBV12-4 with TRBJ2-4; D is undetermined. CDR3 length: 14 residues. V was shortened by 9 bases and J by 0 bases, with 12 bases between the two germline ends. The CDR3 reads CASSNLLAKNIQYF. DNA of the CDR3: TGTGCCAGTTCAAACCTCCTAGCCAAAAACATTCAGTACTTC.

This clonotype showed up many times. V is TRBV12-3 or TRBV12-4 and J is TRBJ2-3, with D uncertain. This CDR3 contains 10 residues. Deletions cut 6 bases from V and 6 bases from J, with 4 bases between. CDR3 amino acids: CASRRDTQYF. In nucleotides, the CDR3 is TGTGCCAGCAGGAGGGATACGCAGTATTTT.

Ten or more counts support this clonotype. The genes are TRBV12-3 or TRBV12-4 and TRBJ1-1; D unresolved. V lost 5 bases and J 1 base, leaving 8 bases between the germline ends. This CDR3 region has 13 residues. In nucleotides, the CDR3 is TGTGCCAGCAGTCCCAGGTGGAACACTGAAGCTTTCTTT. Its protein is CASSPRWNTEAFF.

A word on this clonotype: This may stem from a read error, because a much larger clone lies one nucleotide away. The chain combines TRBV20-1 with TRBJ2-7, with 7 bases fitting TRBD1. The CDR3 sequence is 14 residues long. Trimming removed 5 bases from V and 2 bases from J; junction bases left unmatched: 9. The germline gives CDR1 DFQATT, CDR2 SNEGSKA (reference sequence). In nucleotides, the CDR3 is TGCAGTGCTTCGCCGGGACAGTGGACCTACGAGCAGTACTTC. Amino acid sequence: CSASPGQWTYEQYF.

This clonotype was counted at least ten times. The V call is TRBV12-3 or TRBV12-4, the J call TRBJ1-1; 8 bases are a match to TRBD1. J gave up 2 bases and V 5 bases, and 10 bases lay outside the gene matches. The CDR3 has 16 amino acids. CDR3: CASSPSGQGPNTEAFF. CDR3 bases: TGTGCCAGCAGTCCATCCGGACAGGGCCCTAACACTGAAGCTTTCTTT.

This clonotype showed up many times. The chain combines TRBV12-3 or TRBV12-4 with TRBJ2-1; tentative D call: TRBD2 (6 bases). The ends were cut back, 6 bases at V and 4 bases at J, with 16 bases in the middle. This CDR3 has 15 amino acids. The CDR3 is CASSLRLVGYNEQFF. Here the CDR3 DNA reads TGTGCCAGCAGCCTCCGACTAGTGGGGTACAATGAGCAGTTCTTC.

In this sample, this clonotype turned up a few times. The chain combines TRBV20-1 with TRBJ2-5; 8 nucleotides line up with TRBD2. J lost 1 base, V lost 3 bases, and 7 bases had no gene match. The length of the CDR3 is 15 residues. Germline CDR1 DFQATT, CDR2 SNEGSKA (reference sequence). The CDR3 DNA follows: TGCAGTGCTAGTCCCGGGGGGGGCCTCCAAGAGACCCAGTACTTC. It translates to CSASPGGGLQETQYF.

There are many counts of this clonotype. The chain has TRBV5-1 and TRBJ1-1; possibly TRBD1 for D (5 bases). The germline CDR1 and CDR2 sequences are SGHRS and YFSETQ. The CDR3 spans 16 residues. Trimming shortened V by 1 base and J by 0 bases, and 13 bases separated the two germline ends. The chain's CDR3 is CASSLPGDGMNTEAFF. In DNA form, the CDR3 reads TGCGCCAGCAGCTTGCCGGGGGATGGAATGAACACTGAAGCTTTCTTT. Full variable domain (missing parts from reference TRBV5-1 and TRBJ1-1): KAGVTQTPRYLIKTRGQQVTLSCSPISGHRSVSWYQQTPGQGLQFLFEYFSETQRNKGNFPGRFSGRQFSNSRSEMNVSTLELGDSALYLCASSLPGDGMNTEAFFGQGTRLTVV.

There are many counts of this clonotype. The rearrangement joins TRBV29-1 to TRBJ2-5; weak D call: TRBD2 (5 bases). The V gene's germline CDR1 is SQVTM and CDR2 ANQGSEA. The CDR3 is made up of 14 amino acids. V lost 4 bases and J lost 2, with 14 bases in between. The CDR3 reads CSVGTPILQETQYF. The CDR3 DNA is TGCAGCGTTGGGACTCCAATCCTTCAAGAGACCCAGTACTTC.

The rearrangement uses TRBV10-2 and TRBJ2-4; tentative D call: TRBD1 (5 bases). The CDR3 sequence is 14 residues long. In germline, CDR1 is WSHSY, CDR2 SAAADI. V gave up 1 base and J gave up 6 bases, with 10 bases separating them. The CDR3 loop reads CASSELSGRNIQYF. CDR3 DNA sequence: TGCGCCAGCAGTGAGTTGTCAGGGCGAAACATTCAGTACTTC.

This clonotype was seen at least ten times. The chain joins TRBV27 to TRBJ1-5; D is unresolved. The length of the CDR3 is 15 residues. In germline, CDR1 is MNHEY, CDR2 SMNVEV (reference sequence). V was pared by 0 bases and J by 3 bases, with 9 bases between. The CDR3 sequence: CASSLSWTFNQPQHF. CDR3 in DNA: TGTGCCAGCAGTTTATCCTGGACGTTCAATCAGCCCCAGCATTTT.

This clonotype was seen a single time. The CDR3 DNA is TGTGCCAGCAGCTCCAACTACATACCCCTCAATGAGCAGTTCTTC. Residues: CASSSNYIPLNEQFF. The chain joins TRBV7-6 to TRBJ2-1; D not certain. Trimming removed 4 bases from V and 6 bases from J, with 16 bases in between. CDR1 and CDR2 (germline): SGHVS, FNYEAQ. The CDR3 is made up of 15 amino acids.

This clonotype was observed many times. This rearrangement joins TRBV6-4 to TRBJ2-6, with TRBD2 identical over 13 bases. Germline V gene lookup returns CDR1 MRHNA and CDR2 SNTAGT. Unmatched junction bases numbered 8, after V lost 5 bases and J lost 1 base. The CDR3 is made up of 19 amino acids. CDR3 nucleotides: TGTGCCAGCAGTCCCGGGACTAGCGGGGTCTTTTCTGGGGCCAACGTCCTGACTTTC. Amino acids: CASSPGTSGVFSGANVLTF.

The chain is built from TRBV27 and TRBJ2-7; tentatively, D is TRBD1 (5 bases). The CDR3 has 12 amino acids. Per the germline V gene, CDR1 is MNHEY and CDR2 is SMNVEV (reference sequence). V dropped 5 bases and J dropped 5 bases, with 10 bases sitting between them. CDR3 protein: CASSPQGNEQYF. CDR3 coding DNA: TGTGCCAGCAGTCCTCAGGGAAACGAGCAGTACTTC.

This clonotype was found many times. The rearrangement uses TRBV7-9 and TRBJ1-4; the D is unclear. The CDR3 totals 15 residues. V gave up 5 bases and J gave up 6 bases, with 16 bases separating them. CDR1 and CDR2 from the germline V gene are SEHNR and FQNEAQ (reference sequence). The CDR3 DNA reads as TGTGCCAGCAGCCCGGGTGGGATCGCGGATGAAAAACTGTTTTTT. As protein: CASSPGGIADEKLFF.

The chain uses TRBV18 and TRBJ2-7, with D uncertain. Germline V gene lookup returns CDR1 KGHSH and CDR2 LQKENI. Trimming cost V 2 bases and J 4 bases, with 9 bases left between them. There are 13 residues in the CDR3. CDR3 DNA: TGTGCCAGCTCACCATTCCTCACGTACGAGCAGTACTTC. Its translation is CASSPFLTYEQYF.

The chain recombines TRBV20-1 with TRBJ2-1; perhaps TRBD2 as D (6 bases). Germline V lookup: CDR1 DFQATT, CDR2 SNEGSKA (reference sequence). The CDR3 covers 15 residues. The V end lost 3 bases, the J end lost 0 bases, and 12 bases lay between the germline ends. CDR3 nucleotides: TGCAGTGCTAGGGCATTAGCGGCCTCCTACAATGAGCAGTTCTTC. Amino acid sequence: CSARALAASYNEQFF.

This clonotype was seen a handful of times. The chain carries TRBV2 and TRBJ1-2; no reliable D call. Trimming left V 3 bases short and J 8 bases short, with 1 base between. The V gene's germline CDR1 is SNHLY and CDR2 FYNNEI. This CDR3 has 9 amino acids. CDR3 nucleotide sequence: TGTGCCAGCAGTGAGGGCTACACCTTC. Amino acid sequence: CASSEGYTF. Full variable domain (missing parts from reference TRBV2 and TRBJ1-2): EPEVTQTPSHQVTQMGQEVILRCVPISNHLYFYWYRQILGQKVEFLVSFYNNEISEKSEIFDDQFSVERPDGSNFTLKIRSTKLEDSAMYFCASSEGYTFGSGTRLTVV.

This clonotype was found many times. This chain joins TRBV7-9 and TRBJ2-1; 7 nucleotides agree with TRBD1. Per the germline V gene, CDR1 is SEHNR and CDR2 is FQNEAQ (reference sequence). CDR3 length equals 15 residues. The V gene end was trimmed by 5 bases and the J gene end by 3 bases; junction bases not matched to a gene: 7. CDR3 nucleotides: TGTGCCAGCAGCCCGACAGGGTCCTTCTACAATGAGCAGTTCTTC. Translating it yields CASSPTGSFYNEQFF.